Shown below are 6 T cell receptor beta chains from a single sample sequenced in a study of PD-L1 blockade in urothelial cancer. Only in-frame clones appear in the TCRdb table, and some are missing; sequencing was by immunoSEQ multiplex PCR. The sample lists tens of thousands of clones; around four fifths were seen once. The sequences come from PBMCs, collected around atezolizumab (anti-PD-L1) treatment. The origin of the receptors is an older man with urothelial cancer.

The rearrangement uses TRBV6-1 and TRBJ2-1, with 7 bases that match TRBD1. The germline V gene encodes CDR1 MNHNS and CDR2 SASEGT. The CDR3 loop spans 14 amino acids. After removal of 4 bases from V and 4 bases from J, the junction contained 4 bases not matched to a gene. CDR3 in DNA: TGTGCCAGCAGTGGGACAGGTGCTTACAATGAGCAGTTCTTC. This sequence encodes CASSGTGAYNEQFF.

The gene calls are TRBV5-1 and TRBJ1-1, with TRBD1 as a possible D gene (6 bases). The CDR3 is 15 amino acids. CDR1 and CDR2 from the germline V gene are SGHRS and YFSETQ. V shed 1 base and J shed 5 bases, with 15 bases lying between them. The CDR3 sequence: CASSLSSDRWTEAFF. The CDR3 DNA sequence: TGCGCCAGCAGCTTGAGCTCTGACAGGTGGACTGAAGCTTTCTTT.

The gene calls are TRBV11-2 and TRBJ2-2; 12 bases are a match to TRBD2. CDR3 length: 15 amino acids. Germline CDR1 SGHAT, CDR2 FQNNGV. V gave up 5 bases and J gave up 6 bases; unmatched junction bases: 4. The CDR3 loop is CASSASGRASGELFF. The DNA of the CDR3 is TGTGCCAGCAGCGCTAGCGGGAGGGCCTCCGGGGAGCTGTTTTTT. The entire variable domain, with the rest obtained from reference TRBV11-2 and TRBJ2-2, is as follows: EAGVAQSPRYKIIEKRQSVAFWCNPISGHATLYWYQQILGQGPKLLIQFQNNGVVDDSQLPKDRFSAERLKGVDSTLKIQPAKLEDSAVYLCASSASGRASGELFFGEGSRLTVL.

The chain uses TRBV29-1 and TRBJ2-5, with 10 nucleotides matching TRBD2. Trimming cost V 2 bases and J 4 bases; bases outside gene matches: 4. Per germline, CDR1 SQVTM and CDR2 ANQGSEA. The CDR3 is made up of 14 amino acids. In DNA, the CDR3 is TGCAGCGTTGAACGCCGACTAGCGGGAGAGACCCAGTACTTC. It yields the protein CSVERRLAGETQYF. The full variable domain, with the rest looked up from reference TRBV29-1 and TRBJ2-5, is SAVISQKPSRDICQRGTSLTIQCQVDSQVTMMFWYRQQPGQSLTLIATANQGSEATYESGFVIDKFPISRPNLTFSTLTVSNMSPEDSSIYLCSVERRLAGETQYFGPGTRLLVL.

This clone was recorded once. This chain joins TRBV7-7 and TRBJ2-5, with 9 bases fitting TRBD2. Trimming took 5 bases from V and 4 from J; bases not matched to a gene: 8. The CDR3 sequence is 15 residues long. Germline CDR1 reads SSHAT; CDR2 reads FNYEAQ (reference sequence). The CDR3 sequence is CASSATAGGPETQYF. The CDR3 DNA reads TGTGCCAGCAGCGCTACTGCGGGAGGGCCAGAGACCCAGTACTTC. The variable domain in full, with the rest retrieved from reference TRBV7-7 and TRBJ2-5, is GAGVSQSPRYKVTKRGQDVTLRCDPISSHATLYWYQQALGQGPEFLTYFNYEAQPDKSGLPSDRFSAERPEGSISTLTIQRTEQRDSAMYRCASSATAGGPETQYFGPGTRLLVL.

The V call is TRBV18, the J call TRBJ1-5; weak D call: TRBD1 (5 bases). V lost 2 bases and J lost 2, with 13 bases in between. The germline gives CDR1 KGHSH, CDR2 LQKENI. This CDR3 is built from 16 residues. Written as DNA, the CDR3 is TGTGCCAGCTCACCAGTGGGGGGGAGTCGCAATCAGCCCCAGCATTTT. Amino acids: CASSPVGGSRNQPQHF.